This T cell receptor (beta chain) was documented in a study of blood T cell repertoires in COVID-19. Produced via immunoSEQ multiplex PCR; TCRdb's table is partial and in-frame only. The data show approximately 200,000 clones, approximately 86% seen once. The CDR3 covers 15 residues. J gave up 3 bases and V 2 bases, and 4 bases lay outside the gene matches. The germline V gene has CDR1 SNHLY and CDR2 FYNNEI. The sequence was obtained from a man aged 30-40 years with acute or convalescent COVID-19. The sequencing sample was made of peripheral blood. This chain links TRBV2 with TRBJ2-5; TRBD1 agrees at 9 bases. CDR3 coding DNA: TGTGCCAGCAGTGAAAGAGGGACAGGGAAAGAGACCCAGTACTTC. This codes for CASSERGTGKETQYF.